One TCR beta chain is described in this entry. This entry comes from a study of cytomegalovirus exposure and HLA in healthy donors. A multiplex PCR was run with 60 Vbeta primers and 13 Jbeta primers. The data were produced by immunoSEQ multiplex PCR, yet TCRdb's version contains in-frame clones alone and is incomplete. The sample holds roughly 200,000 clones, over 65% seen once. The receptor's source is a man younger than 35 in good health and CMV-seronegative. The sequenced sample was PBMCs.

In DNA, the CDR3 is TGTGCCAGCAGCTTAGCGGGCGGGAGTGGAGACGAGCAGTACTTC. Translated, it gives CASSLAGGSGDEQYF. This chain links TRBV7-8 with TRBJ2-7; 7 bases are a match to TRBD2. The CDR3 length is 15 residues. In germline, CDR1 is SGHVS, CDR2 FQNEAQ. V trimming: 0 bases; J trimming: 5 bases; junction bases outside the gene matches: 7. The full variable domain, its missing parts supplied by reference TRBV7-8 and TRBJ2-7, is GAGVSQSPRYKVAKRGQDVALRCDPISGHVSLFWYQQALGQGPEFLTYFQNEAQLDKSGLPSDRFFAERPEGSVSTLKIQRTQQEDSAVYLCASSLAGGSGDEQYFGPGTRLTVT.